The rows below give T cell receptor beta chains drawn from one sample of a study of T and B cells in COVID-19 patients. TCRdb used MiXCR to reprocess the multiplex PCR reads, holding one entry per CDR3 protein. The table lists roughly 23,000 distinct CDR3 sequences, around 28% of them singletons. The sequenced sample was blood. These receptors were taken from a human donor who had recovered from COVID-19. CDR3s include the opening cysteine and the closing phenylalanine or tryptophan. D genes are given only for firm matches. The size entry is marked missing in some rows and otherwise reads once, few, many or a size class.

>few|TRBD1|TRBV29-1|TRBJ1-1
TGCAGCGTTGAAGATCAGACAGGGAGGGGCACTGAAGCTTTCTTT
CSVEDQTGRGTEAFF
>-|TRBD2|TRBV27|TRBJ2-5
TGTGCCAGCAGTTCACTAGCGGAGACCCAGTACTTC
CASSSLAETQYF
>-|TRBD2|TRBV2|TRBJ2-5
TGTGCCAGCGGCATAGCGGGAGCGTCTGAGACCCAGTACTTC
CASGIAGASETQYF
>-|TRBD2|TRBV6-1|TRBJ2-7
TGTGCCAGCAGCCCTTTAGCGGGGATCTCCTACGAGCAGTACTTC
CASSPLAGISYEQYF
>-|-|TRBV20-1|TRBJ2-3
TGCAGTGCATCAGGACCCAACACAGATACGCAGTATTTT
CSASGPNTDTQYF
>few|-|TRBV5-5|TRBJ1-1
TGTGCCAGCAGCTTCTCCCCGGGCCCGAACACTGAAGCTTTCTTT
CASSFSPGPNTEAFF
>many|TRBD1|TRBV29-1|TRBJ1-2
TGCAGCGTGGTTCCAGGGGGCGCGGATGGCTACACCTTC
CSVVPGGADGYTF
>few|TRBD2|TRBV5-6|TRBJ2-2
TGTGCCAGCAGCTTCTCCCCGGGACTAGCGGTTAAGGGGACCGGGGAGCTGTTTTTT
CASSFSPGLAVKGTGELFF
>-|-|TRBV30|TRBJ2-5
TGTGCCTGGAGTGGAACCAACTCGGTACAGCGAGAGACCCAGTACTTC
CAWSGTNSVQRETQYF
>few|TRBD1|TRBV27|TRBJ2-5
TGTGCCAGCAGTCCCCCGGGACAGGGGCGCTTGGCCCAGTACTTC
CASSPPGQGRLAQYF
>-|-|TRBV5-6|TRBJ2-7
TGTGCCAGCAGCTTGGATACGGGGCTCTCCTACGAGCAGTACTTC
CASSLDTGLSYEQYF
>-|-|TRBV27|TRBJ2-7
TGTGCCAGCAGCCTAACCTCCGGGGGAGAGGGCGAGCAGTACTTC
CASSLTSGGEGEQYF
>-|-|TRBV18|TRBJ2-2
TGTGCCAGCCAATCCGGGACACACACCGGGGAGCTGTTTTTT
CASQSGTHTGELFF
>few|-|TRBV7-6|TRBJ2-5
TGTGCCAGCAGCCGTGACCAAGAGACCCAGTACTTC
CASSRDQETQYF
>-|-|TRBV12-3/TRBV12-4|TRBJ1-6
TGTGCCAGCAGTTTGGGGGGGAGTTCACCCCTCCACTTT
CASSLGGSSPLHF
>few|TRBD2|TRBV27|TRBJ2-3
TGTGCCAGCAGTTTCGCTCCGGGACTAGCTGGTGACACGCAGTATTTT
CASSFAPGLAGDTQYF
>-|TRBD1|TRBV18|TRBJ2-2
TGTGCCAGCTCACCCTCCGGGACAGCGAACACCGGGGAGCTGTTTTTT
CASSPSGTANTGELFF
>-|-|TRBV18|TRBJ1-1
TGTGCCAGCTCACGGTCGGGACCTTTCCGGGACACTGAAGCTTTCTTT
CASSRSGPFRDTEAFF
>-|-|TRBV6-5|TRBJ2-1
TGTGCCAGCAGTCCCAGACAAACTAGTTCGGGAAACAATGAGCAGTTCTTC
CASSPRQTSSGNNEQFF
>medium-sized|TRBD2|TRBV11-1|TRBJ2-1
TGTGCCAGCACTGCAACCAGCGGGAACGTTGAGCAGTTCTTC
CASTATSGNVEQFF
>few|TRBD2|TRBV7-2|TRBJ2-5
TGTGCCAGCAGCTTAGTTCGGCTAGCGGGAGGTTTGAAGACCCAGTACTTC
CASSLVRLAGGLKTQYF
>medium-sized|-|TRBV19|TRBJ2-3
TGTGCCAGTAGTCTGGGGGGGGCCACAGATACGCAGTATTTT
CASSLGGATDTQYF
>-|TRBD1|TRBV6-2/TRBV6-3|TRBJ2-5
TGTGCCAGCCGGGGCAGGGGGCAGGAGACCCAGTACTTC
CASRGRGQETQYF
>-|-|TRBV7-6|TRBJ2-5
TGTGCCAGGGACTGGGGGAGTCAAGAGACCCAGTACTTC
CARDWGSQETQYF
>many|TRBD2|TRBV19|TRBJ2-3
TGTGCCAGTAGTAGGGGACTAGGGGATACAGATACGCAGTATTTT
CASSRGLGDTDTQYF
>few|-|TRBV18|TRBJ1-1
TGTGCCAGCTCAACAAGAGAACTGTTTGAAGCTTTCTTT
CASSTRELFEAFF
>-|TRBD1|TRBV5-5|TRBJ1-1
TGTGCCAGCGTTACAGGGGCCTTGAACACTGAAGCTTTCTTT
CASVTGALNTEAFF
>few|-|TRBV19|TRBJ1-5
TGTGCCAGTAGTATAGGGGCGAAGGACGGGCAGCCCCAGCATTTT
CASSIGAKDGQPQHF
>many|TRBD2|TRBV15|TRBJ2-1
TGTGCCACCAGCAGAGTGACTAGCGGGATCGCTGAGCAGTTCTTC
CATSRVTSGIAEQFF
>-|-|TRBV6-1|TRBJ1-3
TGTGCCAGCAGTGAAGCCTGGACAAGACGGGTAAACACCATATATTTT
CASSEAWTRRVNTIYF
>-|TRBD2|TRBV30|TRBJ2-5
TGTGCCTGGACCCTGGGGCTAGCGGGTCAAGAGACCCAGTACTTC
CAWTLGLAGQETQYF